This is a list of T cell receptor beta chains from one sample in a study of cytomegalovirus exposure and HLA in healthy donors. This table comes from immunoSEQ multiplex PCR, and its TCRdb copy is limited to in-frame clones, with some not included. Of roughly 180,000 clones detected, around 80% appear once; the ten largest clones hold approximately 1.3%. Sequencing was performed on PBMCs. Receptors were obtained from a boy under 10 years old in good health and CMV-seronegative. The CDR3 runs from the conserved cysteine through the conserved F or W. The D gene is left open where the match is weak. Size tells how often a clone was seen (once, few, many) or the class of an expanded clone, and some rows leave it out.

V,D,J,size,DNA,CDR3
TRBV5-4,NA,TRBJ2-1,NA,TGTGCCAGCAGCTCCCCGGGACTCTCCTACAATGAGCAGTTCTTC,CASSSPGLSYNEQFF
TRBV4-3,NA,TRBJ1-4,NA,TGCGCCAGCAGCCAAGTCGGCGGGGGGACTAATGAAAAACTGTTTTTT,CASSQVGGGTNEKLFF
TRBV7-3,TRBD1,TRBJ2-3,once,TGTGCCAGCAGCTTAGCAGGGGGCTCGGGAACAGATACGCAGTATTTT,CASSLAGGSGTDTQYF
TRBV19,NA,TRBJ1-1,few,TGTGCCAGTAGTCTTCGGGCAGGGGCGCGGAACACTGAAGCTTTCTTT,CASSLRAGARNTEAFF
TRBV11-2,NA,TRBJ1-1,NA,TGTGCCAGCAGCGGCCGTTTTGGGAACACTGAAGCTTTCTTT,CASSGRFGNTEAFF
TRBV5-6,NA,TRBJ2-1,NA,TGTGCCAGCAGCTTGGAGCGGCGGGAGCAGTTCTTC,CASSLERREQFF
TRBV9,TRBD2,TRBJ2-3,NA,TGTGCCAGCAGCGTACTAGCGGGAGGGACAGATACGCAGTATTTT,CASSVLAGGTDTQYF
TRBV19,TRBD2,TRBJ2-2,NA,TGTGCCAGTACCAGACTAGCGGAGAACACCGGGGAGCTGTTTTTT,CASTRLAENTGELFF
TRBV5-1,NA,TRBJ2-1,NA,TGCGCCAGCAGCCACCTAGAGAGTGAGCAGTTCTTC,CASSHLESEQFF
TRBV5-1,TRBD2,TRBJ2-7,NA,TGCGCCAGCAGCTCACCTCGACTAGCGGGTTCGCAAGAGCAGTACTTC,CASSSPRLAGSQEQYF
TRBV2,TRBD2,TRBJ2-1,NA,TGTGCCAGCAGTGTGACTAGCGGGAGTGACAATGAGCAGTTCTTC,CASSVTSGSDNEQFF
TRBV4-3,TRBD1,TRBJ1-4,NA,TGCGCCAGCAGCCAAGATGGTGACAGGGTTAATGAAAAACTGTTTTTT,CASSQDGDRVNEKLFF
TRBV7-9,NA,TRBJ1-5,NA,TGTGCCAGCAGCTTAGGAACACCCAATCAGCCCCAGCATTTT,CASSLGTPNQPQHF
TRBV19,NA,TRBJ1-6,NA,TGTGCCAGTAGTATTGTCGGGGGGGCACCCCTCCACTTT,CASSIVGGAPLHF
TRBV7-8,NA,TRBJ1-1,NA,TGTGCCAGCAGCTTAGTAGACGCGGGGAACACTGAAGCTTTCTTT,CASSLVDAGNTEAFF
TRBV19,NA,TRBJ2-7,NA,TGTGCCAGTAGTATCGGCGGGACCTACGAGCAGTACTTC,CASSIGGTYEQYF
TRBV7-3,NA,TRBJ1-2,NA,TGTGCCAGCAGCTCACCGACCGGAGCGGGCTACACCTTC,CASSSPTGAGYTF
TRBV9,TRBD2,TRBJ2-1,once,TGTGCCAGCAGCCCCCGGACCGGGGGGAATGAGCAGTTCTTC,CASSPRTGGNEQFF
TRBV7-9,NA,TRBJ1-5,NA,TGTGCCAGCAGTATGGGGGGGTTAAGGCAGCCCCAGCATTTT,CASSMGGLRQPQHF
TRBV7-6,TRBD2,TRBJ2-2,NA,TGTGCCAGCAGCTTATACGACGTCGGGGGGAGCACCGGGGAGCTGTTTTTT,CASSLYDVGGSTGELFF
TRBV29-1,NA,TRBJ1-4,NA,TGCAGCGTTGAGGGGGCCCCAAATGAAAAACTGTTTTTT,CSVEGAPNEKLFF
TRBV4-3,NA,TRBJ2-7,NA,TGCGCCAGCAGCCAAGATCTGGCCGACTACGAGCAGTACTTC,CASSQDLADYEQYF
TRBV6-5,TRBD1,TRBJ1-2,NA,TGTGCCAGCAGGGGGACAGGGGTTGCCGCCACCTTC,CASRGTGVAATF
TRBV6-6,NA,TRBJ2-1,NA,TGTGCCAGCAGTTACCCCGAACTAGCCTACAATGAGCAGTTCTTC,CASSYPELAYNEQFF
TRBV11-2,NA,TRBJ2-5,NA,TGTGCCAGCAGCTTAGTGGCGGTACTTAAGACCCAGTACTTC,CASSLVAVLKTQYF
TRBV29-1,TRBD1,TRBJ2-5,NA,TGCAGCGTTGAAACAGGGGGGACCCAGTACTTC,CSVETGGTQYF
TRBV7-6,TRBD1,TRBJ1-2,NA,TGTGCCAGCAGCTCAGGGGGTACTGGCTACACCTTC,CASSSGGTGYTF
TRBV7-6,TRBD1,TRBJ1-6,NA,TGTGCCAGCAGCGGGGACAGGGAAAATTCACCCCTCCACTTT,CASSGDRENSPLHF
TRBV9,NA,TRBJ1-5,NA,TGTGCCAGCAGCGTAGGAGGGAGCGGGGATCAGCCCCAGCATTTT,CASSVGGSGDQPQHF
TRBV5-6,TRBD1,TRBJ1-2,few,TGTGCCAGCAGCAGAGGACAGGGGGGTAGCTATGGCTACACCTTC,CASSRGQGGSYGYTF
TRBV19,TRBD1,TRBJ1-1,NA,TGTGCCAGTAGTCACCGGGACAGTCCTCCTGAAGCTTTCTTT,CASSHRDSPPEAFF
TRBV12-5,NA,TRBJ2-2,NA,TGTGCTAGTGGTTTAATCGGTCGTCCCGGGGAGCTGTTTTTT,CASGLIGRPGELFF
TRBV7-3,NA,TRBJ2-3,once,TGTGCCAGCAGCTTAAGCGGAAGCACAGATACGCAGTATTTT,CASSLSGSTDTQYF
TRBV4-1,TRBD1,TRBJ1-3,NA,TGCGCCAGCAGCCAAGCACCAGGGGGCTCTGGAAACACCATATATTTT,CASSQAPGGSGNTIYF
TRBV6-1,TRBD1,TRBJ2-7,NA,TGTGCCAGCAGTGAAGTGGGACAGGGTTACGAGCAGTACTTC,CASSEVGQGYEQYF
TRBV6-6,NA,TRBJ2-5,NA,TGTGCCAGCAGAACAGGGTTGGAGACCCAGTACTTC,CASRTGLETQYF
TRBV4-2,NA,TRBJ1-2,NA,TGTGCCAGCAGCCAAGAGCCGGCGTTAGGAGGAGTTGGCTACACCTTC,CASSQEPALGGVGYTF
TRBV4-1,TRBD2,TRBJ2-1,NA,TGCGCCAGCAGCCAGGCGGGAGGGGCCAGCGCCAATGAGCAGTTCTTC,CASSQAGGASANEQFF
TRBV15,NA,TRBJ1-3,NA,TGTGCCACCAGCAGAGATGTCGGTACTGGAAACACCATATATTTT,CATSRDVGTGNTIYF
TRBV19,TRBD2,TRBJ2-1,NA,TGTGCCAGTAGTATAATGACTAGCACTTACAATGAGCAGTTCTTC,CASSIMTSTYNEQFF
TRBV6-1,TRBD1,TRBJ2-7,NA,TGTGCCAGCAGTCCGACAGGGGCTACCTACGAGCAGTACTTC,CASSPTGATYEQYF
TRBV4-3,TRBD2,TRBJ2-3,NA,TGCGCCAGCAGCCAAGATCCGACGGGGGGGGCTGGTGGCACGCAGTATTTT,CASSQDPTGGAGGTQYF
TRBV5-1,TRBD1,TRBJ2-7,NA,TGCGCCAGCAGCTTGGGACAGGGTAACTACGAGCAGTACTTC,CASSLGQGNYEQYF
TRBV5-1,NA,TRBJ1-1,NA,TGCGCCAGCACCCCCGAGCGAGTCACTGAAGCTTTCTTT,CASTPERVTEAFF
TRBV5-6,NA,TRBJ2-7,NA,TGTGCCAGCAGCTTGGAGCAGGGAAACGAGCAGTACTTC,CASSLEQGNEQYF
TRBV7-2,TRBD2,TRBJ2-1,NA,TGTGCCAGCAGCCGCGAAAACGGACTAGCGGGGGAGCAGTTCTTC,CASSRENGLAGEQFF
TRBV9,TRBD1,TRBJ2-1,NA,TGTGCCAGCAGCGTAGTGGACAGGGGGTTCAATGAGCAGTTCTTC,CASSVVDRGFNEQFF
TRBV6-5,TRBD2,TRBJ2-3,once,TGTGCCAGCAGACCTAGCGGGAGGAGGGCAGATACGCAGTATTTT,CASRPSGRRADTQYF